These T cell receptor beta chains were read from a single sample in a study of tumor-infiltrating lymphocytes in oesophageal squamous cell carcinoma. TCRdb fed the PCR reads into MiXCR, producing one record per CDR3 protein. The sample contains more than 9,500 distinct CDR3 sequences, roughly 54% of which appear only once. Sequenced: esophageal tumor tissue. These receptors originate from a female donor with esophageal squamous cell carcinoma. Both conserved end residues are part of each CDR3. Each record gives: CDR3 DNA, CDR3 protein, J gene, clone size, V gene, D gene. The D gene is left open where the match is weak. The size entry is marked missing in some rows and otherwise reads once, few, many or a size class.

cdr3_nt: TGTGCCAGCAGCCCCCCCAGAGCTTTAGATACGCAGTATTTT
cdr3_aa: CASSPPRALDTQYF
j_call: TRBJ2-3
clone_size: .
v_call: TRBV7-4
d_call: .

cdr3_nt: TGTGCCAGCAGTGAAGCTCAGGGGTCTCCCTACAATGAGCAGTTCTTC
cdr3_aa: CASSEAQGSPYNEQFF
j_call: TRBJ2-1
clone_size: .
v_call: TRBV6-1
d_call: .

cdr3_nt: TGTGCCAGCAGCTTAGACGGGACAGTGTATGGCTACACCTTC
cdr3_aa: CASSLDGTVYGYTF
j_call: TRBJ1-2
clone_size: many
v_call: TRBV7-9
d_call: TRBD1

cdr3_nt: TGCGCCAGCAGCCCACAACCGGGACAGGGGAACAATGAGCAGTTCTTC
cdr3_aa: CASSPQPGQGNNEQFF
j_call: TRBJ2-1
clone_size: medium-sized
v_call: TRBV5-1
d_call: TRBD1

cdr3_nt: TGTGCCAGCAGCTCACCGAGGGGGGGGGGGAAGACCCAGTACTTC
cdr3_aa: CASSSPRGGGKTQYF
j_call: TRBJ2-5
clone_size: few
v_call: TRBV7-6
d_call: .

cdr3_nt: TGTGCCAGCAGCCCGGGACTGATTACAGATACGCAGTATTTT
cdr3_aa: CASSPGLITDTQYF
j_call: TRBJ2-3
clone_size: .
v_call: TRBV5-4
d_call: .

cdr3_nt: TGTGCCACCAGCACAGAGGGGCAGTCCTACGAGCAGTACTTC
cdr3_aa: CATSTEGQSYEQYF
j_call: TRBJ2-7
clone_size: .
v_call: TRBV15
d_call: .

cdr3_nt: TGTGCCAGCAGCCCAGAAGAGGCGCGGGATATCTACAATGAGCAGTACTTC
cdr3_aa: CASSPEEARDIYNEQYF
j_call: TRBJ2-5
clone_size: .
v_call: TRBV7-6
d_call: .

cdr3_nt: TGTGCCAGCAGCCGGGGAGGTGAGCAGTTCTTC
cdr3_aa: CASSRGGEQFF
j_call: TRBJ2-1
clone_size: .
v_call: TRBV6-6
d_call: .

cdr3_nt: TGTGCCACCTATGGGGGGACGGTTGCTTGGGAGCAGTACTTC
cdr3_aa: CATYGGTVAWEQYF
j_call: TRBJ2-7
clone_size: .
v_call: TRBV28
d_call: .

cdr3_nt: TGTGCCAGCCAACGGTCGGGGGCTGGTGAGCAGTTCTTC
cdr3_aa: CASQRSGAGEQFF
j_call: TRBJ2-1
clone_size: .
v_call: TRBV12-3/TRBV12-4
d_call: .

cdr3_nt: TGTGCCAGCAGCTTAAATCCCATTTTTACGGGAGGGCCCAATGAGCAGTACTTC
cdr3_aa: CASSLNPIFTGGPNEQYF
j_call: TRBJ2-5
clone_size: .
v_call: TRBV7-2
d_call: TRBD2

cdr3_nt: TGTGCTAGCAGCTCAACCCCCACAGGAAATGGAGAGACCCAGTACTTC
cdr3_aa: CASSSTPTGNGETQYF
j_call: TRBJ2-5
clone_size: .
v_call: TRBV7-6
d_call: .

cdr3_nt: TGTGCCAGCAGCTTCCCAGGGCCACAATACGAGCAGTACTTC
cdr3_aa: CASSFPGPQYEQYF
j_call: TRBJ2-7
clone_size: medium-sized
v_call: TRBV7-2
d_call: .

cdr3_nt: TGTGCCAGTAGAGCGGGGCTGCAAGAGACCCAGTACTTC
cdr3_aa: CASRAGLQETQYF
j_call: TRBJ2-5
clone_size: .
v_call: TRBV10-3
d_call: TRBD2

cdr3_nt: TGTGCCAGCAGCTTGGAGGGCGCACAGACCCAGTACTTC
cdr3_aa: CASSLEGAQTQYF
j_call: TRBJ2-5
clone_size: many
v_call: TRBV5-4
d_call: .

cdr3_nt: TGTGCCAGCAGCCTCCAGGGCGGGAGGGCGGCGGACATTCAGTACTTC
cdr3_aa: CASSLQGGRAADIQYF
j_call: TRBJ2-4
clone_size: .
v_call: TRBV7-9
d_call: TRBD2

cdr3_nt: TGCGCCAGCAGTGTATCGCCGGGCCCTAACACTGAAGCTTTCTTT
cdr3_aa: CASSVSPGPNTEAFF
j_call: TRBJ1-1
clone_size: many
v_call: TRBV10-1
d_call: .

cdr3_nt: TGTGCCAGCAGCTGGCGACTAGCAAGTAATCACAATGAGCAGTACTTC
cdr3_aa: CASSWRLASNHNEQYF
j_call: TRBJ2-7
clone_size: medium-sized
v_call: TRBV7-2
d_call: TRBD2

cdr3_nt: TGTGCCAGCAGTTACTTCAGGGACAGGGTAAACACTGAAGCTTTCTTT
cdr3_aa: CASSYFRDRVNTEAFF
j_call: TRBJ1-1
clone_size: medium-sized
v_call: TRBV6-6
d_call: TRBD1

cdr3_nt: TGTGCCAGCAGCTGGCTAGTTAGTAATGAGCAGTTCTTC
cdr3_aa: CASSWLVSNEQFF
j_call: TRBJ2-1
clone_size: .
v_call: TRBV7-6
d_call: .

cdr3_nt: TGTGCCAGCAGCTCCCCGGGGAACGCTGAAGCTTTCTTC
cdr3_aa: CASSSPGNAEAFF
j_call: TRBJ1-1
clone_size: .
v_call: TRBV7-2
d_call: .

cdr3_nt: TGTGCCAGCAGCCGGGTTGGGCCCCAGGTCCATGAGCAGTTCTTC
cdr3_aa: CASSRVGPQVHEQFF
j_call: TRBJ2-1
clone_size: many
v_call: TRBV7-9
d_call: .

cdr3_nt: TGCGCCAGCAGCTTGGTCCTAGCGGGAGGGCGGCAGTACTTC
cdr3_aa: CASSLVLAGGRQYF
j_call: TRBJ2-7
clone_size: .
v_call: TRBV5-1
d_call: TRBD2

cdr3_nt: TGTGCCAGCAGTTACAGGGAAGTTCCCTACTCTGGGGCCAACGTCCTGACTTTC
cdr3_aa: CASSYREVPYSGANVLTF
j_call: TRBJ2-6
clone_size: once
v_call: TRBV6-6
d_call: .

cdr3_nt: TGCAGTGCTAGGCTGACCGGGACATCGAACATTCAGTACTTC
cdr3_aa: CSARLTGTSNIQYF
j_call: TRBJ2-4
clone_size: few
v_call: TRBV20-1
d_call: .

cdr3_nt: TGTGCCAGCAGTCAAGAGGAAAAACTGTTTTTT
cdr3_aa: CASSQEEKLFF
j_call: TRBJ1-4
clone_size: once
v_call: TRBV12-3/TRBV12-4
d_call: .

cdr3_nt: TGTGCCAGCAGCTCCCAAGTGGCGGGGGCCAGTGAGCAGTTCTTC
cdr3_aa: CASSSQVAGASEQFF
j_call: TRBJ2-1
clone_size: .
v_call: TRBV7-3
d_call: .